A selection of T cell receptor beta chains follows, all from one sample in a study of cytomegalovirus exposure and HLA in healthy donors. TCRdb keeps only in-frame clones here, not all; method: immunoSEQ multiplex PCR. This table has some 160,000 clones, approximately 80% appearing once. The source material was PBMCs. These receptors were collected from a woman aged 40 to 55 in good health and CMV-seropositive. CDR3s include the opening cysteine and the closing phenylalanine or tryptophan. The order of the fields is D gene, J gene, V gene, CDR3 protein. A D gene is named only where the DNA matches it firmly.

D gene: NA
J gene: TRBJ2-1
V gene: TRBV28
CDR3 protein: CASSLYGLYNEQFF

D gene: TRBD2
J gene: TRBJ2-3
V gene: TRBV19
CDR3 protein: CASSMTSGGVTDTQYF

D gene: TRBD2
J gene: TRBJ2-1
V gene: TRBV2
CDR3 protein: CASTGRGNNEQFF

D gene: TRBD1
J gene: TRBJ1-1
V gene: TRBV19
CDR3 protein: CASHGRGGMGTEAFF

D gene: TRBD1
J gene: TRBJ2-3
V gene: TRBV28
CDR3 protein: CASSTLGQGSDTQYF

D gene: NA
J gene: TRBJ1-1
V gene: TRBV5-6
CDR3 protein: CASRRTGGITEAFF

D gene: NA
J gene: TRBJ1-3
V gene: TRBV5-5
CDR3 protein: CASSSTVNTIYF

D gene: NA
J gene: TRBJ2-1
V gene: TRBV28
CDR3 protein: CASSPEASSYNEQFF

D gene: TRBD1
J gene: TRBJ1-4
V gene: TRBV7-8
CDR3 protein: CASSLVQGAYEKLFF

D gene: TRBD1
J gene: TRBJ1-2
V gene: TRBV6-1
CDR3 protein: CASSETGGYGYTF

D gene: NA
J gene: TRBJ2-3
V gene: TRBV18
CDR3 protein: CASSPNGGYNTDTQYF

D gene: NA
J gene: TRBJ2-1
V gene: TRBV6-5
CDR3 protein: CASSYNGRNEQFF

D gene: TRBD2
J gene: TRBJ2-2
V gene: TRBV19
CDR3 protein: CASSKVAGAPGELFF

D gene: NA
J gene: TRBJ2-5
V gene: TRBV10-1
CDR3 protein: CASSENGVGETQYF

D gene: NA
J gene: TRBJ1-5
V gene: TRBV28
CDR3 protein: CASSSGTLSQHF

D gene: NA
J gene: TRBJ2-3
V gene: TRBV6-5
CDR3 protein: CASSYSNRGSDTQYF

D gene: NA
J gene: TRBJ1-5
V gene: TRBV5-8
CDR3 protein: CASTLGGGQPQHF

D gene: TRBD1
J gene: TRBJ1-2
V gene: TRBV7-9
CDR3 protein: CASSRRDRAAYGYTF

D gene: TRBD2
J gene: TRBJ2-7
V gene: TRBV5-1
CDR3 protein: CASSLAGPKYEQYF

D gene: NA
J gene: TRBJ2-7
V gene: TRBV21-1
CDR3 protein: CASSTKRAPYEQYF

D gene: NA
J gene: TRBJ2-7
V gene: TRBV7-3
CDR3 protein: CASRSDLGGEQYF

D gene: TRBD1
J gene: TRBJ1-4
V gene: TRBV6-5
CDR3 protein: CASSSIRTGRSEKLFF

D gene: TRBD2
J gene: TRBJ2-1
V gene: TRBV7-9
CDR3 protein: CASRGGSGLEYNEQFF

D gene: TRBD1
J gene: TRBJ1-6
V gene: TRBV6-5
CDR3 protein: CASSSYRGQGLGF

D gene: TRBD2
J gene: TRBJ2-1
V gene: TRBV7-9
CDR3 protein: CASSFLAGAYNEQFF

D gene: NA
J gene: TRBJ2-3
V gene: TRBV4-2
CDR3 protein: CASSQAEPSNPTDTQYF

D gene: TRBD2
J gene: TRBJ2-1
V gene: TRBV12-5
CDR3 protein: CASGTPGLGNEQFF

D gene: TRBD2
J gene: TRBJ2-5
V gene: TRBV15
CDR3 protein: CATSRAPSGGQETQYF

D gene: NA
J gene: TRBJ1-5
V gene: TRBV6-5
CDR3 protein: CASSRDRIQPQHF

D gene: NA
J gene: TRBJ1-2
V gene: TRBV30
CDR3 protein: CAWGVSPNGYTF

D gene: TRBD1
J gene: TRBJ2-7
V gene: TRBV25-1
CDR3 protein: CASSFAGTAYEQYF

D gene: TRBD2
J gene: TRBJ2-1
V gene: TRBV11-3
CDR3 protein: CASSLETGGAEQFF

D gene: NA
J gene: TRBJ2-1
V gene: TRBV18
CDR3 protein: CASSPKGPGYNEQFF

D gene: NA
J gene: TRBJ2-1
V gene: TRBV19
CDR3 protein: CASNPGGPEQFF

D gene: NA
J gene: TRBJ2-2
V gene: TRBV2
CDR3 protein: CASRPGTSNTGELFF

D gene: NA
J gene: TRBJ2-7
V gene: TRBV27
CDR3 protein: CASSSRRGVQNPYEQYF

D gene: TRBD1
J gene: TRBJ1-1
V gene: TRBV12-5
CDR3 protein: CASGLVLGQGITEAFF

D gene: TRBD2
J gene: TRBJ2-7
V gene: TRBV19
CDR3 protein: CASRRGSGETYEQYF

D gene: TRBD1
J gene: TRBJ2-5
V gene: TRBV4-2
CDR3 protein: CASSPGQGSETQYF

D gene: NA
J gene: TRBJ1-1
V gene: TRBV19
CDR3 protein: CASTDIPNSGTEAFF